This T cell receptor (beta chain) came from a study of breast tumors, draining lymph nodes, adjacent tissues. Germline V gene data show CDR1 as SGHNT and CDR2 as YENEEA. Trimming removed 1 base from V and 4 bases from J; junction bases left unmatched: 9. This CDR3 has 16 amino acids. Findings and caveats of the study: Compared with lymph nodes, tumors were less diverse; compared with nontumor tissue, more. Luminal-like breast cancer showed significantly higher tumor–nontumor repertoire similarity than basal-like.

TCRdb used MiXCR to reprocess the multiplex PCR reads, holding one entry per CDR3 protein. The sample consists of some 65,000 distinct CDR3 sequences, roughly 44% of them appearing once. This clonotype was picked up a small number of times. As yet, its antigen is unknown. This may be a read error, as it is one base from a much larger clone. J is TRBJ1-2 and V is TRBV11-3, with TRBD1 identical over 7 bases. The sequenced sample was breast tumor tissue. The clonotype was recovered from a female donor with breast cancer. Some clones in this sample may be carry-over from other donors' samples. Here the CDR3 DNA reads TGTGCCAGCAGCTTAGCCGGGACAGCTCGCCTCTATGGCTACACCTTC. Its translation is CASSLAGTARLYGYTF.